This is a list of T cell receptor beta chains from one sample in a study of vaccination effects on CD4 cells after COVID-19. TCRdb keeps only in-frame clones here, not all; method: immunoSEQ multiplex PCR. Among some 28,000 clones, around 75% were seen once, and the ten largest hold approximately 29%. No antigen has been identified for these receptors. The source material was CD4+ T cells from PBMCs cultured with SARS-CoV-2 spike peptides, sampled before COVID-19 vaccination. The receptor set was obtained from a human donor who received a COVID-19 vaccine. CDR3s include the opening cysteine and the closing phenylalanine or tryptophan. D genes are given only for firm matches. A row's size may be missing; if present it is once, few, many or a size class.

size: few
D: NA
V: TRBV6-6
J: TRBJ2-3
CDR3: CASTLPGTDTQYF
DNA: TGTGCCAGCACTCTACCGGGCACAGATACGCAGTATTTT

size: NA
D: NA
V: TRBV18
J: TRBJ2-3
CDR3: CASSPPVATDTQYF
DNA: TGTGCCAGCTCACCACCGGTAGCGACAGATACGCAGTATTTT

size: NA
D: TRBD1
V: TRBV3-1/TRBV3-2
J: TRBJ2-7
CDR3: CASSQGETGINEQYF
DNA: TGTGCCAGCAGCCAAGGAGAGACAGGGATCAACGAGCAGTACTTC

size: NA
D: NA
V: TRBV19
J: TRBJ1-5
CDR3: CASSVQGGPNQPQHF
DNA: TGTGCCAGTAGCGTACAGGGAGGGCCCAATCAGCCCCAGCATTTT

size: NA
D: NA
V: TRBV19
J: TRBJ2-4
CDR3: CASSPGLLAKNIQYF
DNA: TGTGCCAGTAGTCCCGGACTCCTAGCCAAAAACATTCAGTACTTC

size: NA
D: NA
V: TRBV7-2
J: TRBJ2-7
CDR3: CASSTSDSYPSYEQYF
DNA: TGTGCCAGCAGCACCTCGGACAGTTACCCTTCCTACGAGCAGTACTTC

size: NA
D: TRBD1
V: TRBV18
J: TRBJ1-2
CDR3: CASSPYGQGTNYGYTF
DNA: TGTGCCAGCTCACCCTACGGACAGGGGACCAACTATGGCTACACCTTC

size: once
D: NA
V: TRBV5-1
J: TRBJ1-1
CDR3: CASSLNTGNTEAFF
DNA: TGCGCCAGCAGCTTGAATACCGGGAACACTGAAGCTTTCTTT

size: NA
D: TRBD1
V: TRBV5-1
J: TRBJ2-2
CDR3: CASSKDRVLRTGELFF
DNA: TGCGCCAGCAGCAAGGACAGGGTTCTACGCACCGGGGAGCTGTTTTTT

size: NA
D: NA
V: TRBV23-1
J: TRBJ2-3
CDR3: CASSQNCGGSTDTQYF
DNA: TGCGCCAGCAGTCAAAATTGTGGGGGGAGCACAGATACGCAGTATTTT

size: few
D: TRBD1
V: TRBV6-5
J: TRBJ2-7
CDR3: CASSYSPDRAYEQYF
DNA: TGTGCCAGCAGTTACAGCCCGGACAGGGCTTACGAGCAGTACTTC

size: NA
D: NA
V: TRBV4-3
J: TRBJ2-1
CDR3: CASSQEGIPNNEQFF
DNA: TGCGCCAGCAGCCAAGAGGGTATCCCAAACAATGAGCAGTTCTTC

size: NA
D: NA
V: TRBV6-6
J: TRBJ1-6
CDR3: CASIHSLRTGNSVSYNSPLHF
DNA: TGTGCCAGCATCCACTCCTTACGCACAGGGAACTCAGTCTCCTATAATTCACCCCTCCACTTT

size: NA
D: TRBD1
V: TRBV6-5
J: TRBJ2-5
CDR3: CASRGYRGRETQYF
DNA: TGTGCCAGCAGGGGATACAGGGGGCGAGAGACCCAGTACTTC

size: NA
D: NA
V: TRBV20-1
J: TRBJ2-7
CDR3: CSASTGFSYEQYF
DNA: TGCAGTGCTAGTACAGGGTTCTCCTACGAGCAGTACTTC

size: NA
D: NA
V: TRBV5-6
J: TRBJ1-5
CDR3: CASSLAANQPQHF
DNA: TGTGCCAGCAGCTTGGCGGCCAATCAGCCCCAGCATTTT

size: NA
D: NA
V: TRBV7-3
J: TRBJ2-2
CDR3: CASSLGAGTGELFF
DNA: TGTGCCAGCAGCTTAGGTGCGGGGACCGGGGAGCTGTTTTTT

size: NA
D: NA
V: TRBV11-3
J: TRBJ2-3
CDR3: CASSFPSVSTDTQYF
DNA: TGTGCCAGCAGCTTCCCTAGCGTTAGCACAGATACGCAGTATTTT

size: NA
D: NA
V: TRBV10-3
J: TRBJ1-4
CDR3: CAISEELNEKLFF
DNA: TGTGCCATCAGTGAGGAACTGAATGAAAAACTGTTTTTT

size: NA
D: TRBD1
V: TRBV28
J: TRBJ1-2
CDR3: CASSFADRAMSYTF
DNA: TGTGCCAGCAGTTTTGCCGACAGGGCGATGAGCTACACCTTC

size: NA
D: NA
V: TRBV27
J: TRBJ1-1
CDR3: CASSLQGGNTEAFF
DNA: TGTGCCAGCAGTCTCCAGGGTGGGAACACTGAAGCTTTCTTT

size: once
D: NA
V: TRBV5-4
J: TRBJ2-3
CDR3: CASSSRGADTQYF
DNA: TGTGCCAGCAGCTCCCGCGGGGCAGATACGCAGTATTTT